This T cell receptor (beta chain) was retrieved from a study of CD8 T cells in Susac syndrome. The CDR3 covers 14 residues. Germline V CDR1 and CDR2: MDHEN, SYDVKM. V was trimmed by 6 bases and J by 0 bases, leaving 12 bases between them. Random hexamers primed reverse transcription of about 0.5 to 1 ug RNA. MiXCR, applied by TCRdb to the immunoSEQ multiplex PCR reads, yields one record per CDR3 protein. The sample has approximately 130,000 distinct CDR3 sequences, roughly 92% seen once; the top ten hold 0.095% to 0.1%. This sequence joins TRBV28 and TRBJ2-7, with D possibly being TRBD1 (6 bases). What was sequenced was CD4+ T cells from PBMCs. This receptor was identified in a human donor in good health. The CDR3 nucleotides are TGTGCCAGCAGAACAACAGGGCCCTCCTACGAGCAGTACTTC. Translated: CASRTTGPSYEQYF.